This paragraph reports one TCR beta chain. What it binds is not known. The data are from a study of T cell responses to AZD1222 COVID-19 vaccine. Study-wide results and limits: Seropositive AZD1222 recipients at baseline numbered only 5 to 7.

The germline CDR1 and CDR2 sequences are LNHDA and SQIVND (reference sequence). The CDR3 length is 13 residues. Trimming removed 7 bases from V and 0 bases from J, with 7 bases in between. Data came from immunoSEQ multiplex PCR; TCRdb stores just in-frame clones and leaves some out. The table has roughly 200,000 clones, roughly 91% seen once. The sequencing here drew on peripheral blood, taken on day 0 of MenACWY control vaccination. The chain links TRBV19 to TRBJ1-5; D is unclear. The receptor was derived from an adult in good health. CDR3 coding DNA: TGTGCCAGTACCGCATATAGCAATCAGCCCCAGCATTTT. It translates to CASTAYSNQPQHF.